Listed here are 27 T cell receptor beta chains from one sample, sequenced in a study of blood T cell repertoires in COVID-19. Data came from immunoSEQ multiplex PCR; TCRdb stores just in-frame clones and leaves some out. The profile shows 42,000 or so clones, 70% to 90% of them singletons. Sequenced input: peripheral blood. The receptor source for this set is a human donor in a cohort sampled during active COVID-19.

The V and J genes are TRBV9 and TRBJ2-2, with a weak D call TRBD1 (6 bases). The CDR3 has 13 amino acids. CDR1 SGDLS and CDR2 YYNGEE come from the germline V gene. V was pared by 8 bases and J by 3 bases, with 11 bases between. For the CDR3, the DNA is TGTGCCAGTCAGGGGCTCGACACCGGGGAGCTGTTTTTT. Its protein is CASQGLDTGELFF.

CDR3 nucleotide sequence: TGTGCCAGCAGCTCCTTGACTAGGGGCACGACCGGGGAGCTGTTTTTT. Amino acid sequence: CASSSLTRGTTGELFF. The chain carries TRBV13 and TRBJ2-2; TRBD2 is a possible D gene (6 bases). The CDR3 spans 16 residues. Trimming removed 4 bases at V and 5 bases at J, with 17 bases between. Per the germline V gene, CDR1 is PRHDT and CDR2 is FYEKMQ (reference sequence).

The CDR3 loop reads CASSHRQGGTDTQYF. The CDR3 region has the DNA TGTGCCAGCAGTCACCGACAGGGGGGCACAGATACGCAGTATTTT. This chain joins TRBV27 and TRBJ2-3, with 9 positions matching TRBD1. Germline assignment: CDR1 MNHEY and CDR2 SMNVEV (reference sequence). V was pared by 5 bases and J by 1 base, with 4 bases of the junction left unmatched. CDR3 size: 15 residues.

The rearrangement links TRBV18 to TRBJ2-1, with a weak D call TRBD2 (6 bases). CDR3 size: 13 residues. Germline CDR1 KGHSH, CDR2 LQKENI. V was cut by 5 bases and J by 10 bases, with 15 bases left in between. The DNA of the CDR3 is TGTGCCAGCTCATCTCGGAGGGTCGGCGAGCAGTTCTTC. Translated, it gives CASSSRRVGEQFF. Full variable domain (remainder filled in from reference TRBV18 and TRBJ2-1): NAGVMQNPRHLVRRRGQEARLRCSPMKGHSHVYWYRQLPEEGLKFMVYLQKENIIDESGMPKERFSAEFPKEGPSILRIQQVVRGDSAAYFCASSSRRVGEQFFGPGTRLTVL.

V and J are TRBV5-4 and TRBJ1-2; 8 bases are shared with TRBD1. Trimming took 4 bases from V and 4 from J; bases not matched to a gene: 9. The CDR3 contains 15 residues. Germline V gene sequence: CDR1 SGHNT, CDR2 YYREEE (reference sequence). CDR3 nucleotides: TGTGCCAGCAGCAGACAGGACAGGGCGTCCTATGGCTACACCTTC. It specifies CASSRQDRASYGYTF.

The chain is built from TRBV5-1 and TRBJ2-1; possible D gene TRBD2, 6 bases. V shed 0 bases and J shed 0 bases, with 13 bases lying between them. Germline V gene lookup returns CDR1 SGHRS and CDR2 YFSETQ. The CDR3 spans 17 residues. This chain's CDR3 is CASSLDSGGSSYNEQFF. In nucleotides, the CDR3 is TGCGCCAGCAGCTTGGATTCTGGGGGGAGCTCCTACAATGAGCAGTTCTTC. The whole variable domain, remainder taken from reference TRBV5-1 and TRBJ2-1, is KAGVTQTPRYLIKTRGQQVTLSCSPISGHRSVSWYQQTPGQGLQFLFEYFSETQRNKGNFPGRFSGRQFSNSRSEMNVSTLELGDSALYLCASSLDSGGSSYNEQFFGPGTRLTVL.

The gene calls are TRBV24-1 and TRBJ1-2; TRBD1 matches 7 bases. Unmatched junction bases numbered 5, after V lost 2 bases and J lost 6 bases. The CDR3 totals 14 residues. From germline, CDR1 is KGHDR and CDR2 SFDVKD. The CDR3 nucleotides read TGTGCCACCAGTGATTCTGCGACAGGGAATGGCTACACCTTC. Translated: CATSDSATGNGYTF.

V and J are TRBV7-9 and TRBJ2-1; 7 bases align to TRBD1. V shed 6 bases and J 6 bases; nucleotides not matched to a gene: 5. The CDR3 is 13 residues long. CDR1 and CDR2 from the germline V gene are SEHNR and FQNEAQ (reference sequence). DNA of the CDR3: TGTGCCAGCAGTCTGACAGGGCTCAATGAGCAGTTCTTC. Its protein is CASSLTGLNEQFF.

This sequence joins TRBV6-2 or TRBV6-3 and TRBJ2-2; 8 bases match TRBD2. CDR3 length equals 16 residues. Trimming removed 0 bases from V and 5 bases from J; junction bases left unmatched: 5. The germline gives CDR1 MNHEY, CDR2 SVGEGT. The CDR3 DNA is TGTGCCAGCAGTTACTCGTCCGGGGGGGCTACCGGGGAGCTGTTTTTT. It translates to CASSYSSGGATGELFF.

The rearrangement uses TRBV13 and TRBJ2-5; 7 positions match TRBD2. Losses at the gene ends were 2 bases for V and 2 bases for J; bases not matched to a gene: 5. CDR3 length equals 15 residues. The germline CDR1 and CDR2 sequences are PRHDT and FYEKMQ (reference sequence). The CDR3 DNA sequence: TGTGCCAGCAGCTTATGGGGGGGAGGACAAGAGACCCAGTACTTC. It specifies CASSLWGGGQETQYF. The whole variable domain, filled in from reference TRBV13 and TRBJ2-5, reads AAGVIQSPRHLIKEKRETATLKCYPIPRHDTVYWYQQGPGQDPQFLISFYEKMQSDKGSIPDRFSAQQFSDYHSELNMSSLELGDSALYFCASSLWGGGQETQYFGPGTRLLVL.

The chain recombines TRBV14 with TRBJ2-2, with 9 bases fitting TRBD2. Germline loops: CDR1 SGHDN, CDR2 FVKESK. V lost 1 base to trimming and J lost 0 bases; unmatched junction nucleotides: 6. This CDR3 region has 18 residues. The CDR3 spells CASSQVGSGGPNTGELFF. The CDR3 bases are TGTGCCAGCAGCCAAGTTGGTAGCGGGGGCCCGAACACCGGGGAGCTGTTTTTT.

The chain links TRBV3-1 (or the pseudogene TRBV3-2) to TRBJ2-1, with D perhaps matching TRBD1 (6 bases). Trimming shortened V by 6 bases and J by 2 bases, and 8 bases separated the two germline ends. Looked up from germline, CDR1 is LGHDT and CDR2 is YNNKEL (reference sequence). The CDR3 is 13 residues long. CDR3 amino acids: CASRQGAYNEQFF. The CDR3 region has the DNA TGTGCCAGCAGACAGGGCGCCTACAATGAGCAGTTCTTC.

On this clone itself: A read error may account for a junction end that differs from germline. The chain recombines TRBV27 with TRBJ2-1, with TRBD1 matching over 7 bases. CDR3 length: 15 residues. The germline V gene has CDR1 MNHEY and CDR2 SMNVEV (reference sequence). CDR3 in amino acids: CASRLDRAPYNGQFF. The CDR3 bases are TGTGCCAGCAGACTAGACAGGGCCCCTTACAATGGGCAGTTCTTC.

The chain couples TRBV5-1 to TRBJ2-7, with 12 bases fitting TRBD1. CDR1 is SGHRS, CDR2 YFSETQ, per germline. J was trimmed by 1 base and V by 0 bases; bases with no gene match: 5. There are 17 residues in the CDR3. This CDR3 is CASSLEGQGARSYEQYF. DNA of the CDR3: TGCGCCAGCAGCTTGGAGGGACAGGGGGCGAGATCCTACGAGCAGTACTTC. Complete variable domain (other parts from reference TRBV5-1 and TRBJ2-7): KAGVTQTPRYLIKTRGQQVTLSCSPISGHRSVSWYQQTPGQGLQFLFEYFSETQRNKGNFPGRFSGRQFSNSRSEMNVSTLELGDSALYLCASSLEGQGARSYEQYFGPGTRLTVT.

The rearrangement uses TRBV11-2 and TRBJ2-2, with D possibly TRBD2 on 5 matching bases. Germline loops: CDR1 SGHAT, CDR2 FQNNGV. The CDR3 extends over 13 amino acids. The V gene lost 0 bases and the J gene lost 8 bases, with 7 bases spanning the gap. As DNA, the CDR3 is TGTGCCAGCAGCTTAGATCGCGGGGGGGAGCTGTTTTTT. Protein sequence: CASSLDRGGELFF.

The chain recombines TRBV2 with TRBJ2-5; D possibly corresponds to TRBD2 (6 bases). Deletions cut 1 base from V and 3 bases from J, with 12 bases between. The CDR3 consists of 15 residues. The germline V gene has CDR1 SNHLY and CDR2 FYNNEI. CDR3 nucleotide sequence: TGTGCCAGCAGTGAAGACGGAGTAGCGGAAGAGACCCAGTACTTC. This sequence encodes CASSEDGVAEETQYF.

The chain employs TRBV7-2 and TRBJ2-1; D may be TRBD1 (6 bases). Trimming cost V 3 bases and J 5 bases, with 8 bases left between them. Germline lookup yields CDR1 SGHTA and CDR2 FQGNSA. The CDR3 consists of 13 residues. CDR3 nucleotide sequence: TGTGCCAGCAGCTTCAACAGGGACAATGAGCAGTTCTTC. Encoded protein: CASSFNRDNEQFF.

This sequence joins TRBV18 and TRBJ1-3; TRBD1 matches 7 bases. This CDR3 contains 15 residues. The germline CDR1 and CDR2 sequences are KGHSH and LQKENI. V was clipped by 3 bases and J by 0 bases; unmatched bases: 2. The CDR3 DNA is TGTGCCAGCTCACCTGGGACAGCCTCTGGAAACACCATATATTTT. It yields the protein CASSPGTASGNTIYF.

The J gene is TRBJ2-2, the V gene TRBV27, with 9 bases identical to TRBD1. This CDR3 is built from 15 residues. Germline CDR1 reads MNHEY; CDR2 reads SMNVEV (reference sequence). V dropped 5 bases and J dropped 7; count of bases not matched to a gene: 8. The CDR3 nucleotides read TGTGCCAGCAGTACCGGGACAGGGTTCGGCGGGGAGCTGTTTTTT. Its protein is CASSTGTGFGGELFF.

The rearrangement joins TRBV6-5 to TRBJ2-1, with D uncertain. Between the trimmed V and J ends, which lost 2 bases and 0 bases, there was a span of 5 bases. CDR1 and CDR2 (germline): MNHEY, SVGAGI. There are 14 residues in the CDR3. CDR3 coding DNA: TGTGCCAGCAGTTACGAGAGCTCCTACAATGAGCAGTTCTTC. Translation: CASSYESSYNEQFF.

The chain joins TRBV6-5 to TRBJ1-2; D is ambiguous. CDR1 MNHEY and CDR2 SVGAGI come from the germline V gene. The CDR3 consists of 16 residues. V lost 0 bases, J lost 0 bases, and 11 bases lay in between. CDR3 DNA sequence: TGTGCCAGCAGTTACTCGGGCAGCCTGACTAACTATGGCTACACCTTC. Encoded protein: CASSYSGSLTNYGYTF.

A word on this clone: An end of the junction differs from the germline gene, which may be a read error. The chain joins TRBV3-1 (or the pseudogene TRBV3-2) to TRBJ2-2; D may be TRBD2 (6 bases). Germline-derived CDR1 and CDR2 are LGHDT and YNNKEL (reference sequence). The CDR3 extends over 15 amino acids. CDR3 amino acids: CASTQRRVSTGELFF. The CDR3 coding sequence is TGTGCCAGCACCCAAAGGAGGGTGAGCACCGGGGAGCTGTTTTTT.

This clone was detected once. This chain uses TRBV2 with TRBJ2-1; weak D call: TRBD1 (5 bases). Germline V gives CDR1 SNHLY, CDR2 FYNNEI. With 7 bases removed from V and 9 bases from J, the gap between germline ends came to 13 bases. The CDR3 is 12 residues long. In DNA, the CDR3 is TGTGCCAGCATCGCAGGGATGGGTGAGCAGTTCTTC. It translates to CASIAGMGEQFF.

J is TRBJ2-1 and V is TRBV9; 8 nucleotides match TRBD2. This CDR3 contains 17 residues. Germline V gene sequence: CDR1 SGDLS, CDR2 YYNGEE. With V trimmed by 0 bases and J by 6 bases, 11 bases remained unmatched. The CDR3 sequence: CASSVAGSAGLVNEQFF. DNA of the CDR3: TGTGCCAGCAGCGTAGCGGGGTCAGCGGGACTAGTCAATGAGCAGTTCTTC.

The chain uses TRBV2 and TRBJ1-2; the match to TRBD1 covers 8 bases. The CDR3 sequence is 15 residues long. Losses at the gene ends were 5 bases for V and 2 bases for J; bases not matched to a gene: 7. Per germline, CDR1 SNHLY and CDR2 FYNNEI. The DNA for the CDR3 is TGTGCCAGCAGTAATAACAGGGGGGAAAACTATGGCTACACCTTC. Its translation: CASSNNRGENYGYTF.

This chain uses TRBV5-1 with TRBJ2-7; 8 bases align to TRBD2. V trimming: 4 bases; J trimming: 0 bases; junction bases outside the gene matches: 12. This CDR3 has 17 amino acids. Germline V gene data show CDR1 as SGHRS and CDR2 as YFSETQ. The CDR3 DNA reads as TGCGCCAGCAGCCATGACCCGGGGGGGGATTACTCCTACGAGCAGTACTTC. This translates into CASSHDPGGDYSYEQYF. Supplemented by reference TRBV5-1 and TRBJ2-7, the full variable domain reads KAGVTQTPRYLIKTRGQQVTLSCSPISGHRSVSWYQQTPGQGLQFLFEYFSETQRNKGNFPGRFSGRQFSNSRSEMNVSTLELGDSALYLCASSHDPGGDYSYEQYFGPGTRLTVT.

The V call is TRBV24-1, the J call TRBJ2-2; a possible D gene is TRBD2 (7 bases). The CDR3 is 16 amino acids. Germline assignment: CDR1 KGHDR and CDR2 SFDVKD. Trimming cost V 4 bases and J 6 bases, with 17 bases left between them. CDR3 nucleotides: TGTGCCACCAGTGACCTTCGCGGGGGCGCCGCCGGGGAGCTGTTTTTT. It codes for CATSDLRGGAAGELFF.